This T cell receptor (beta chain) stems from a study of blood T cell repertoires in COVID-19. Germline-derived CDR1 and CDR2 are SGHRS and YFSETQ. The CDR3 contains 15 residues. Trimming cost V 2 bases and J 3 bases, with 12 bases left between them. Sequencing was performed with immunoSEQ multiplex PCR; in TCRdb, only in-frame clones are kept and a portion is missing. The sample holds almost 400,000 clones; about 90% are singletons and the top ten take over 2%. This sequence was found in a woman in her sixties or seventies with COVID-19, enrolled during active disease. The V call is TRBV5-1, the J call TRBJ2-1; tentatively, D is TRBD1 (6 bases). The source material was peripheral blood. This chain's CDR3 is CASSFAGTNYNEQFF. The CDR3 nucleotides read TGCGCCAGCAGCTTCGCCGGGACAAACTACAATGAGCAGTTCTTC.